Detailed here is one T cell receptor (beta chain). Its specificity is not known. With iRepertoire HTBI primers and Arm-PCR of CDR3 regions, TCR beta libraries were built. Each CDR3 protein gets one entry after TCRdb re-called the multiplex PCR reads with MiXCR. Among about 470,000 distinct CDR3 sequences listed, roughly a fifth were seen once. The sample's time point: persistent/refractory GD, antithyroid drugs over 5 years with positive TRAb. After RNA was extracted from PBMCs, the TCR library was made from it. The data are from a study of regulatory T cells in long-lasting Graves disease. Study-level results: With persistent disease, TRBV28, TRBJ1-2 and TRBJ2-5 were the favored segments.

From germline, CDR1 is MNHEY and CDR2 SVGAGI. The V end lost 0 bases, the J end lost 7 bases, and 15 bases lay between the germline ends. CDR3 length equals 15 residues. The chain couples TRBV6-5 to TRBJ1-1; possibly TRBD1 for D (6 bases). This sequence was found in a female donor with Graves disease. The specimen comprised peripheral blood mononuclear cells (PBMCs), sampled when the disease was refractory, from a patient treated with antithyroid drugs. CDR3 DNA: TGTGCCAGCAGTTACTCGGGCCGAAGGGGGGATGAAGCTTTCTTT. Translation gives CASSYSGRRGDEAFF.